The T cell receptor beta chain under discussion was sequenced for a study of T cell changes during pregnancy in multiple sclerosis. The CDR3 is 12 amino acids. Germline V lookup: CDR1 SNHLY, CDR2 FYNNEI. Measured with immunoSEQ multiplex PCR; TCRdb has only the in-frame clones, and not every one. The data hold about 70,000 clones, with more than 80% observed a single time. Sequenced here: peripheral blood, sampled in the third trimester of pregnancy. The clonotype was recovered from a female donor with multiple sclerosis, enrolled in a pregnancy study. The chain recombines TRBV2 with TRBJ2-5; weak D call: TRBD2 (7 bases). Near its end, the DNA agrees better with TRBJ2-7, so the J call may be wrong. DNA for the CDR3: TGTGCCAGCAGTCAAGGGGGGGACGAGCAGTACTTC. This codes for CASSQGGDEQYF.